This T cell receptor beta chain appears in the sequencing data of a study of cytomegalovirus exposure and HLA in healthy donors. The primer mix had 60 Vbeta and 13 Jbeta primers. Method: immunoSEQ multiplex PCR; TCRdb's copy keeps in-frame clones and lacks some. Its listing shows roughly 53,000 clones. Germline CDR1 is MNHEY and CDR2 is SVGAGI. With 4 bases clipped from V and 5 bases from J, the junction kept 3 bases outside the gene matches. The CDR3 is 13 amino acids. This sequence was found in a young man in good health and CMV-seropositive. What was sequenced was PBMCs. The genes are TRBV6-5 and TRBJ2-5, with 8 bases that match TRBD1. CDR3 sequence (DNA): TGTGCCAGCAGTTCAGGGGGCGCGGAGACCCAGTACTTC. It yields the protein CASSSGGAETQYF.